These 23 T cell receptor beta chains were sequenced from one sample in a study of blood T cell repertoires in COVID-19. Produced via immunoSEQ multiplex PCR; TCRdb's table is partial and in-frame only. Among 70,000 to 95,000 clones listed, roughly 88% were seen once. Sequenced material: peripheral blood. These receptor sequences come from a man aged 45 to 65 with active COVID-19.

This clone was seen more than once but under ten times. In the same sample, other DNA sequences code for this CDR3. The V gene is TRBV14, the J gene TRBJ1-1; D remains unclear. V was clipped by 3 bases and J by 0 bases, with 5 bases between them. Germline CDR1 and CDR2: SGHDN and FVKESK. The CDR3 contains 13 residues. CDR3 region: CASSQALNTEAFF. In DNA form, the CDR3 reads TGTGCCAGCAGCCAGGCTCTGAACACTGAAGCTTTCTTT.

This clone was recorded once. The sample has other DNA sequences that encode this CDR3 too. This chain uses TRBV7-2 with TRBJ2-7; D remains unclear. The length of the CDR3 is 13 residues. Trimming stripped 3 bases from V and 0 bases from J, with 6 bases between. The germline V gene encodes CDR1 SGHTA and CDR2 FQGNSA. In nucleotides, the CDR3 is TGTGCCAGCAGCTTGGCAAGCTCCTACGAGCAGTACTTC. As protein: CASSLASSYEQYF.

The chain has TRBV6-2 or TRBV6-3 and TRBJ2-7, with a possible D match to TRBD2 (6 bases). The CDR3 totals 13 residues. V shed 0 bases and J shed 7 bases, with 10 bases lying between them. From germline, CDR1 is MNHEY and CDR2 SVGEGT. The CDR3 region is CASSYSRGLEQYF. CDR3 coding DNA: TGTGCCAGCAGTTACTCCCGGGGGTTGGAGCAGTACTTC.

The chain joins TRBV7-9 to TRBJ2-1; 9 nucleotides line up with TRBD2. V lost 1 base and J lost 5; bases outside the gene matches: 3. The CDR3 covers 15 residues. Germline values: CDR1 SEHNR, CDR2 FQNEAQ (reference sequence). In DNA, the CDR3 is TGTGCCAGCAGCTTAGGACTAGCGGAGAACAATGAGCAGTTCTTC. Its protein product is CASSLGLAENNEQFF.

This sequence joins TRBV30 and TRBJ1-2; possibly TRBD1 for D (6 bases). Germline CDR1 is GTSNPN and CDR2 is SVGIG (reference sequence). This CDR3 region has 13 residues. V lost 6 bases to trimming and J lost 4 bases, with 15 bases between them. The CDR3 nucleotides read TGTGCCTGCCCTGTGGGGGCGGGCTATGGCTACACCTTC. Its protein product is CACPVGAGYGYTF.

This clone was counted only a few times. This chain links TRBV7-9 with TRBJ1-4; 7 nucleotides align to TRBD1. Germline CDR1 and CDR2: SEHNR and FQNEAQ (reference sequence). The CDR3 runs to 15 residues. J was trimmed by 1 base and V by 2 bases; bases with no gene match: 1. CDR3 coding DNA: TGTGCCAGCAGCTTACGACAGGGAACTAATGAAAAACTGTTTTTT. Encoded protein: CASSLRQGTNEKLFF.

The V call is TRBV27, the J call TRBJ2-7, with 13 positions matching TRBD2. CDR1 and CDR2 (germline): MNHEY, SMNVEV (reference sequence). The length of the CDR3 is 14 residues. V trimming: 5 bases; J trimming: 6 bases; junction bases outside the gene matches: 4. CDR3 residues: CASSPRTSGGEQYF. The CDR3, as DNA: TGTGCCAGCAGTCCACGGACTAGCGGGGGCGAGCAGTACTTC.

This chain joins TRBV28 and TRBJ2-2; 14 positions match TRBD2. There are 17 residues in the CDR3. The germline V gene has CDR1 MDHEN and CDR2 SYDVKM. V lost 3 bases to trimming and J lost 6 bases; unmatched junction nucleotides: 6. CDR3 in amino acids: CASSFWRLAGGPGELFF. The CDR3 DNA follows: TGTGCCAGCAGTTTCTGGAGACTAGCGGGAGGGCCCGGGGAGCTGTTTTTT.

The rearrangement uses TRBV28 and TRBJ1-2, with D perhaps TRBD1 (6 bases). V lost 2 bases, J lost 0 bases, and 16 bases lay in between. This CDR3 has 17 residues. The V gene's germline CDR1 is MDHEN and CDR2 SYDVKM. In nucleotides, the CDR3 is TGTGCCAGCAGTTTAAACCCAGGGGCTGCTACTAACTATGGCTACACCTTC. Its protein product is CASSLNPGAATNYGYTF.

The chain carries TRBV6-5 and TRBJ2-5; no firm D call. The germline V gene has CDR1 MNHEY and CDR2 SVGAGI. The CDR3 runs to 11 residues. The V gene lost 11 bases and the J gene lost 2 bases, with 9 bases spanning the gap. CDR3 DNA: TGTGCCGCCGGAGAACAAGAGACCCAGTACTTC. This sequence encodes CAAGEQETQYF.

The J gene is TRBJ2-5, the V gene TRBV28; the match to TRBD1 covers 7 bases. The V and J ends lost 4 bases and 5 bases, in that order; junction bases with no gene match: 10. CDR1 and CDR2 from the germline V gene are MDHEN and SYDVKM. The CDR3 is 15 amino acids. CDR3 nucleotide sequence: TGTGCCAGCAGTTCTACAGGGGCCCCGGCCGAGACCCAGTACTTC. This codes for CASSSTGAPAETQYF.

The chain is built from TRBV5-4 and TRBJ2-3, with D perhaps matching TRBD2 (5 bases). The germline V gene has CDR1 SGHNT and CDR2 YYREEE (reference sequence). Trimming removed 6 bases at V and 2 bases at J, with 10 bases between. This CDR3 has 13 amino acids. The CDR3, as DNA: TGTGCCAGCACCCTCCTAGCCACAGATACGCAGTATTTT. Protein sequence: CASTLLATDTQYF.

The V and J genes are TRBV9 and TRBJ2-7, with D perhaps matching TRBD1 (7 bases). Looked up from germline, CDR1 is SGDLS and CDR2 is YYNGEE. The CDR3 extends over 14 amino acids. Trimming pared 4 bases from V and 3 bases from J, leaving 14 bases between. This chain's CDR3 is CASSRRQGGYEQYF. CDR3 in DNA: TGTGCCAGCAGCCGCCGACAGGGAGGCTACGAGCAGTACTTC. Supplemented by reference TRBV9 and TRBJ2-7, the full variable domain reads DSGVTQTPKHLITATGQRVTLRCSPRSGDLSVYWYQQSLDQGLQFLIQYYNGEERAKGNILERFSAQQFPDLHSELNLSSLELGDSALYFCASSRRQGGYEQYFGPGTRLTVT.

The CDR3 nucleotides are TGTGCCAGCCCGGGGTTGGGGGGGAACACAGATACGCAGTATTTT. Its protein is CASPGLGGNTDTQYF. This chain uses TRBV28 with TRBJ2-3; 7 bases fit TRBD2. This CDR3 has 15 amino acids. The germline V gene has CDR1 MDHEN and CDR2 SYDVKM. With 8 bases clipped from V and 2 bases from J, the junction kept 10 bases outside the gene matches.

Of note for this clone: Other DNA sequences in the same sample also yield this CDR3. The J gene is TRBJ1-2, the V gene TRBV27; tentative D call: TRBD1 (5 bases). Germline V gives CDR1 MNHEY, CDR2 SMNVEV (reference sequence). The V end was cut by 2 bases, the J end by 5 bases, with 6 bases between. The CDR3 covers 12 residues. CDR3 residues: CASSLQGYGYTF. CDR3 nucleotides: TGTGCCAGCAGTTTACAGGGTTATGGCTACACCTTC.

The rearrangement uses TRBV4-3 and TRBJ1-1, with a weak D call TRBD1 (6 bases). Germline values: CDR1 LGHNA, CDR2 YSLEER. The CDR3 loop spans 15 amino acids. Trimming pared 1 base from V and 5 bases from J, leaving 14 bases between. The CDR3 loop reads CASSQGRGAWTEAFF. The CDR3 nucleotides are TGCGCCAGCAGCCAAGGGCGGGGGGCTTGGACTGAAGCTTTCTTT.

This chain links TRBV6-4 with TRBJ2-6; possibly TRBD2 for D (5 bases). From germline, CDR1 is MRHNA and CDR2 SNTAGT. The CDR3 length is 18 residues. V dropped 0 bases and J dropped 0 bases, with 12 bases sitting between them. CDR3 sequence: CASSDSGFTSSGANVLTF. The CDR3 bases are TGTGCCAGCAGTGACTCGGGGTTTACTAGCTCTGGGGCCAACGTCCTGACTTTC.

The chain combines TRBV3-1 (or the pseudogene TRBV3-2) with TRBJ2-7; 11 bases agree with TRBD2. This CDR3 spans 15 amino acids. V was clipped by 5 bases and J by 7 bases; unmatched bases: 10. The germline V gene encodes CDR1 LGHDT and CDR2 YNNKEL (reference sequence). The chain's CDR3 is CASSLRLAGLGEQYF. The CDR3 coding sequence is TGTGCCAGCAGCTTGCGACTAGCGGGATTGGGTGAGCAGTACTTC.

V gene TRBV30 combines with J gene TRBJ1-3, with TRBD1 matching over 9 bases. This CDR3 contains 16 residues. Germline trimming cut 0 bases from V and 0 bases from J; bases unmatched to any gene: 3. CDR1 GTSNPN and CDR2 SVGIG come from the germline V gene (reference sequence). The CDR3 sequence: CAWSVQQGASGNTIYF. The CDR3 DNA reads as TGTGCCTGGAGTGTACAACAGGGGGCCTCTGGAAACACCATATATTTT. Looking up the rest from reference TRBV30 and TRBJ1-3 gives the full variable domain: SQTIHQWPATLVQPVGSPLSLECTVEGTSNPNLYWYRQAAGRGLQLLFYSVGIGQISSEVPQNLSASRPQDRQFILSSKKLLLSDSGFYLCAWSVQQGASGNTIYFGEGSWLTVV.

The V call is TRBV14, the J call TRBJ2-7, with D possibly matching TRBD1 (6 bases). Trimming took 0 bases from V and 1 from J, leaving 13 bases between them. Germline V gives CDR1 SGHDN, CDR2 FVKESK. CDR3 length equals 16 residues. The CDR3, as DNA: TGTGCCAGCAGCCAAGAACCGATTACAGGGTCCTACGAGCAGTACTTC. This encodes CASSQEPITGSYEQYF.

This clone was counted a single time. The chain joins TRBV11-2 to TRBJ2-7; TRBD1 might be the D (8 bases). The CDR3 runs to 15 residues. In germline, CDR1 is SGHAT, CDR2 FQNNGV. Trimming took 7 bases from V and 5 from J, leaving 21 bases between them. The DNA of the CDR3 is TGTGCCAGCACCCAGGGGGCCGGGGGGCGGGACGAGCAGTACTTC. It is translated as CASTQGAGGRDEQYF.

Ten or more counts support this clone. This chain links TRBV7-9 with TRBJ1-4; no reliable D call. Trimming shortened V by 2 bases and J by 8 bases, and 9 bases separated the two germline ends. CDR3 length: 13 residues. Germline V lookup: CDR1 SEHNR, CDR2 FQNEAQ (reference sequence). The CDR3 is CASSLQDPEKLFF. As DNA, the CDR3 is TGTGCCAGCAGCTTACAGGATCCCGAAAAACTGTTTTTT.

The CDR3 nucleotides are TGTGCCAGCAGTCGACAGGTGACCGGGGAGCTGTTTTTT. This sequence encodes CASSRQVTGELFF. The V call is TRBV6-5, the J call TRBJ2-2; TRBD1 is a possible D gene (6 bases). The germline V gene has CDR1 MNHEY and CDR2 SVGAGI. Trimming removed 5 bases from V and 5 bases from J, with 9 bases in between. The CDR3 is made up of 13 amino acids.